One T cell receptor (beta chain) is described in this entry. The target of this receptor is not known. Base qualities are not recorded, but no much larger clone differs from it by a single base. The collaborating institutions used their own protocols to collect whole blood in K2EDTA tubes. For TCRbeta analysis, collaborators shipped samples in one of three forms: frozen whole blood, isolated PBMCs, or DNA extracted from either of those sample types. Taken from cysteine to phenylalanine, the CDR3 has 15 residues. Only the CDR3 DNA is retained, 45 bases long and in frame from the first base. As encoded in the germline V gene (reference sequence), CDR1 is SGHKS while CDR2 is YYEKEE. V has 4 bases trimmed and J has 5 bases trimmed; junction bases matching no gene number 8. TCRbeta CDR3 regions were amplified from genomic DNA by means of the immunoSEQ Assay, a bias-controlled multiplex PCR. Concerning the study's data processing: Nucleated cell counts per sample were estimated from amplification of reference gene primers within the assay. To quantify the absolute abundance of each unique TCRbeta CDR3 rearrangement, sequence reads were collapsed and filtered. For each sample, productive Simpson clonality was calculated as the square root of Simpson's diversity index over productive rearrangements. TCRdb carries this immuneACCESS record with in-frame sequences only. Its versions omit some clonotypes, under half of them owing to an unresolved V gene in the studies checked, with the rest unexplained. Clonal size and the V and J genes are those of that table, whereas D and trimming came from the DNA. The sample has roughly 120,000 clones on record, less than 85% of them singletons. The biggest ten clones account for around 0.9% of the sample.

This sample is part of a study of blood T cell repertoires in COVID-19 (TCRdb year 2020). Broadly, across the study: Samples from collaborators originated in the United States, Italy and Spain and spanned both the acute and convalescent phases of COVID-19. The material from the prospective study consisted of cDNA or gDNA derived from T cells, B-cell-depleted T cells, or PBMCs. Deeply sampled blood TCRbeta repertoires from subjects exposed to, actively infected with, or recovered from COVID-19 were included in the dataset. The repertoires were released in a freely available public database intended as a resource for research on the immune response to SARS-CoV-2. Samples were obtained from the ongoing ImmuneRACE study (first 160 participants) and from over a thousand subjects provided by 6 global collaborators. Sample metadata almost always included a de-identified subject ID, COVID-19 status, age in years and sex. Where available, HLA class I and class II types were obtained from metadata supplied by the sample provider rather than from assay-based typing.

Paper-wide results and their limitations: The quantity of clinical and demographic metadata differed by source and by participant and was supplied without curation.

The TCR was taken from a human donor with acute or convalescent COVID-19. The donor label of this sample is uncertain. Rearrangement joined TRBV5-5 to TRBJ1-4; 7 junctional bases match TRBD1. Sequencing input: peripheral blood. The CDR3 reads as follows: CASSLRQGWNEKLFF. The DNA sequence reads TGTGCCAGCAGCCTTAGACAGGGTTGGAATGAAAAACTGTTTTTT.